The 26 T cell receptor beta chains below all came from one sample that was sequenced in a study of T-cell memory formation after mild COVID-19. TCRdb reprocessed the 5' RACE reads with MiXCR, giving one entry per CDR3 protein. The sample includes roughly 200,000 distinct CDR3 sequences, over 7.5% of them seen just once. Sequenced sample: PBMCs or a T cell subset sorted from them (not recorded which). The receptors shown here come from a man between 18 and 29 years old who had mild COVID-19 (a few samples of this study predate the infection). Cell type and time point are not known.

This clonotype was seen only a few times. The chain has TRBV12-3 or TRBV12-4 and TRBJ1-5; D might be TRBD1 (6 bases). This CDR3 comprises 15 residues. The V end was cut by 3 bases, the J end by 5 bases, with 14 bases between. DNA for the CDR3: TGTGCCAGCAGTTTCGCAGACAGGCTTTATCAGCCCCAGCATTTT. It yields the protein CASSFADRLYQPQHF.

This clonotype was counted a few times. CDR3 amino acids: CAITGTSGASYNEQFF. The DNA for the CDR3 is TGTGCCATCACAGGGACTAGCGGGGCGTCCTACAATGAGCAGTTCTTC. The gene calls are TRBV10-3 and TRBJ2-1; the match to TRBD2 covers 13 bases. CDR3 size: 16 residues. V lost 7 bases and J lost 1; bases outside the gene matches: 4. Germline loops: CDR1 ENHRY, CDR2 SYGVKD.

The chain recombines TRBV2 with TRBJ2-1; maybe TRBD1 (5 bases). Looked up from germline, CDR1 is SNHLY and CDR2 is FYNNEI. The CDR3 is made up of 13 amino acids. V gave up 6 bases and J gave up 6 bases, with 12 bases separating them. CDR3 sequence (DNA): TGTGCCAGCAGGACGGACACGATCAATGAGCAGTTCTTC. As protein: CASRTDTINEQFF. Variable domain in full (rest from reference TRBV2 and TRBJ2-1): EPEVTQTPSHQVTQMGQEVILRCVPISNHLYFYWYRQILGQKVEFLVSFYNNEISEKSEIFDDQFSVERPDGSNFTLKIRSTKLEDSAMYFCASRTDTINEQFFGPGTRLTVL.

In this sample, this clonotype turned up many times. CDR3: CASSLRTLQETQYF. DNA of the CDR3: TGTGCCAGCAGCTTGCGGACACTACAAGAGACCCAGTACTTC. The V gene is TRBV7-2, the J gene TRBJ2-5; D may be TRBD1 (5 bases). Germline V lookup: CDR1 SGHTA, CDR2 FQGNSA. The CDR3 is made up of 14 amino acids. Trimming shortened V by 3 bases and J by 2 bases, and 10 bases separated the two germline ends.

The table lists this clonotype with many counts. V usage is TRBV6-2 or TRBV6-3 and J usage is TRBJ2-7; TRBD2 matches at 12 bases. Per germline, CDR1 MNHEY and CDR2 SVGEGT. This CDR3 has 15 amino acids. The junction had 7 bases not matched to a gene; V was cut back by 6 bases and J by 4 bases. CDR3 sequence reads: CASSELAGGVYEQYF. CDR3 nucleotide sequence: TGTGCCAGCAGCGAACTAGCGGGGGGTGTATACGAGCAGTACTTC.

This chain uses TRBV21-1 with TRBJ1-6; the listed D gene, TRBD1, was not tested against the DNA. TRBV21-1 is recorded as a pseudogene. CDR3 length equals 16 residues. CDR3 bases: TGTGCCAGCAGCAAAGTGATTGGACAGGTGGATTCACCCCTCCACTTT. It is translated as CASSKVIGQVDSPLHF.

A few counts support this clonotype. This chain links TRBV15 with TRBJ2-7, with D perhaps assigned TRBD1 or TRBD2 (5 bases each). The germline gives CDR1 LNHNV, CDR2 YYDKDF (reference sequence). The CDR3 runs to 15 residues. V dropped 1 base and J dropped 2 bases, with 12 bases sitting between them. The CDR3 DNA sequence: TGTGCCACCAGCAGAGCTTTAGGGACGGCCTACGAGCAGTACTTC. It is translated as CATSRALGTAYEQYF.

This clonotype showed up just a few times. The chain couples TRBV5-8 to TRBJ1-5; no clear D gene. Germline loops: CDR1 SGHTS, CDR2 YDEGEE. The CDR3 is 14 residues long. V shed 0 bases and J shed 5 bases, with 9 bases lying between them. CDR3 nucleotides: TGTGCCAGCAGCTTGGGACAATTTTATCAGCCCCAGCATTTT. This codes for CASSLGQFYQPQHF.

In this sample, this clonotype turned up a few times. The chain carries TRBV7-2 and TRBJ2-1, with TRBD2 identical over 8 bases. Germline CDR1 and CDR2: SGHTA and FQGNSA. The length of the CDR3 is 14 residues. V dropped 2 bases and J dropped 4; count of bases not matched to a gene: 1. The CDR3 region is CASSLIAGYNEQFF. The CDR3 region has the DNA TGTGCCAGCAGCTTAATAGCGGGGTACAATGAGCAGTTCTTC.

This clonotype was seen a handful of times. This rearrangement joins TRBV3-1 to TRBJ2-7; D may be TRBD1 (6 bases). V dropped 1 base and J dropped 6 bases, with 22 bases sitting between them. The CDR3 extends over 17 amino acids. Germline loops: CDR1 LGHDT, CDR2 YNNKEL (reference sequence). The DNA for the CDR3 is TGTGCCAGCAGCCAAGCTTCGACCGGGACATCCCCCCGCGAGCAGTACTTC. Its protein is CASSQASTGTSPREQYF.

This clonotype was counted at least ten times. The rearrangement joins TRBV4-1 to TRBJ1-2; D gene ambiguous. Germline CDR1 is MGHRA and CDR2 is YSYEKL. This CDR3 comprises 14 residues. V shed 4 bases and J shed 3 bases, with 12 bases lying between them. DNA of the CDR3: TGCGCCAGCAGCCGTCCGGACGCCCACTATGGCTACACCTTC. This codes for CASSRPDAHYGYTF.

There are a few counts of this clonotype. The chain uses TRBV6-2 or TRBV6-3 and TRBJ1-2, with TRBD1 matching over 8 bases. The ends lost 8 bases at V and 10 bases at J; junction bases unmatched: 12. Germline CDR1 MNHEY, CDR2 SVGEGT. This CDR3 region has 13 residues. CDR3 loop: CASSEGRDRSYTF. The CDR3 region has the DNA TGTGCCAGCTCCGAGGGACGGGACAGGTCCTACACCTTC.

The rearrangement uses TRBV11-2 and TRBJ1-6; the D gene is possibly TRBD1 (5 bases). The CDR3 is made up of 18 amino acids. Trimming removed 4 bases from V and 0 bases from J, with 16 bases in between. Germline CDR1 is SGHAT and CDR2 is FQNNGV. The DNA for the CDR3 is TGTGCCAGCAGCTCCCGGGACCGACGGGGCTCCTATAATTCACCCCTCCACTTT. Amino acid sequence: CASSSRDRRGSYNSPLHF.

V gene TRBV5-1 combines with J gene TRBJ2-3; tentative D call: TRBD2 (6 bases). Germline V lookup: CDR1 SGHRS, CDR2 YFSETQ. With 7 bases removed from V and 0 bases from J, the gap between germline ends came to 12 bases. This CDR3 is 14 amino acids long. The CDR3: CASDGGPSTDTQYF. The CDR3 DNA reads TGCGCCAGCGACGGGGGACCTAGCACAGATACGCAGTATTTT.

This clonotype has more than one count but fewer than ten. The chain joins TRBV7-2 to TRBJ2-7; 7 bases map to TRBD1. Germline V gene sequence: CDR1 SGHTA, CDR2 FQGNSA. This CDR3 comprises 15 residues. J gave up 3 bases and V 1 base, and 6 bases lay outside the gene matches. CDR3 sequence reads: CASSLEGARGYEQYF. In nucleotides, the CDR3 is TGTGCCAGCAGCTTAGAGGGGGCCCGGGGCTACGAGCAGTACTTC.

J is TRBJ1-4 and V is TRBV7-9; D is possibly TRBD1 (5 bases). This CDR3 is built from 15 residues. V was pared by 5 bases and J by 8 bases, with 18 bases between. Germline V lookup: CDR1 SEHNR, CDR2 FQNEAQ (reference sequence). The DNA for the CDR3 is TGTGCCAGCAGCCAGCCGGCAGGGCCGGGGGAAAAACTGTTTTTT. The encoded protein is CASSQPAGPGEKLFF.

This clonotype has a handful of counts. The J gene is TRBJ1-1, the V gene TRBV6-5; D is undetermined. CDR3 length: 14 residues. V lost 10 bases to trimming and J lost 4 bases, with 19 bases between them. Looked up from germline, CDR1 is MNHEY and CDR2 is SVGAGI. CDR3 residues: CATKAGIWTTEAFF. CDR3 coding DNA: TGTGCCACCAAGGCGGGTATTTGGACCACTGAAGCTTTCTTT.

The chain combines TRBV7-7 with TRBJ2-3; no clear D gene. The germline V gene encodes CDR1 SSHAT and CDR2 FNYEAQ (reference sequence). This CDR3 contains 13 residues. V gave up 1 base and J gave up 6 bases, with 8 bases separating them. CDR3 loop: CASSLGSRDTQYF. The CDR3 nucleotides are TGTGCCAGCAGCTTAGGGTCCCGGGATACGCAGTATTTT.

This clonotype was detected many times. The rearrangement uses TRBV20-1 and TRBJ2-5, with 8 bases that match TRBD2. Germline V lookup: CDR1 DFQATT, CDR2 SNEGSKA (reference sequence). J gave up 5 bases and V 0 bases, and 11 bases lay outside the gene matches. The CDR3 contains 16 residues. This CDR3 is CSARDRPGGPSETQYF. Written as DNA, the CDR3 is TGCAGTGCTAGAGATCGACCGGGGGGGCCTAGTGAGACCCAGTACTTC.

This clonotype was picked up many times. The chain is built from TRBV5-1 and TRBJ2-7, with 9 bases that match TRBD2. Germline values: CDR1 SGHRS, CDR2 YFSETQ. V shed 8 bases and J 4 bases; nucleotides not matched to a gene: 13. The CDR3 is 15 residues long. CDR3: CASGGQRGAAYEQYF. The CDR3 nucleotides are TGCGCCAGTGGAGGTCAGCGGGGGGCGGCGTACGAGCAGTACTTC.

In the case of this clonotype: This may be a read error, as it is one base from a much larger clone. The V gene is TRBV7-2, the J gene TRBJ2-4; no firm D call. This CDR3 region has 14 residues. Germline lookup yields CDR1 SGHTA and CDR2 FQGNSA. DNA for the CDR3: TGTGACAGCAAGGACGCGCGAGCCAAAAACATTCAGTACTTC. This gives the protein CDSKDARAKNIQYF. Looking up the rest from reference TRBV7-2 and TRBJ2-4 gives the full variable domain: GAGVSQSPSNKVTEKGKDVELRCDPISGHTALYWYRQSLGQGLEFLIYFQGNSAPDKSGLPSDRFSAERTGGSVSTLTIQRTQQEDSAVYLCDSKDARAKNIQYFGAGTRLSVL.

This clonotype showed up many times. V gene TRBV5-1 combines with J gene TRBJ1-1; D remains ambiguous. Germline lookup yields CDR1 SGHRS and CDR2 YFSETQ. CDR3 length: 15 amino acids. V shed 6 bases and J shed 0 bases, with 15 bases lying between them. CDR3 loop: CASTRGQAMNTEAFF. CDR3 nucleotide sequence: TGCGCCAGCACCCGTGGGCAGGCAATGAACACTGAAGCTTTCTTT. Filled out from reference TRBV5-1 and TRBJ1-1, the complete variable domain reads KAGVTQTPRYLIKTRGQQVTLSCSPISGHRSVSWYQQTPGQGLQFLFEYFSETQRNKGNFPGRFSGRQFSNSRSEMNVSTLELGDSALYLCASTRGQAMNTEAFFGQGTRLTVV.

This clonotype has only a few counts. The chain recombines TRBV20-1 with TRBJ2-1; D remains ambiguous. The V end lost 3 bases, the J end lost 8 bases, and 11 bases lay between the germline ends. Germline CDR1 and CDR2: DFQATT and SNEGSKA (reference sequence). The CDR3 extends over 12 amino acids. CDR3 bases: TGCAGTGCTAGCCCGTTATGGGATGAGCAGTTCTTC. It codes for CSASPLWDEQFF.

The chain joins TRBV27 to TRBJ1-1; D is ambiguous. V lost 4 bases, J lost 9 bases, and 15 bases lay in between. Germline lookup yields CDR1 MNHEY and CDR2 SMNVEV (reference sequence). The length of the CDR3 is 13 residues. In DNA, the CDR3 is TGTGCCAGCAGTTCTGGCAGGCGAACTCAAGCTTTCTTT. Translating gives CASSSGRRTQAFF.

This clonotype has a handful of counts. The chain links TRBV6-2 or TRBV6-3 to TRBJ1-1; no firm D call. Germline CDR1 reads MNHEY; CDR2 reads SVGEGT. This CDR3 comprises 13 residues. V lost 4 bases and J lost 0, with 6 bases in between. The CDR3 bases are TGTGCCAGCAGTTGGACCCTGAACACTGAAGCTTTCTTT. Translated: CASSWTLNTEAFF.

This clonotype occurred many times. Here the CDR3 reads CASSGSGGRTDTQYF. The CDR3 DNA reads TGCGCCAGCAGCGGGAGCGGGGGGCGCACAGATACGCAGTATTTT. The V and J genes are TRBV4-1 and TRBJ2-3; 9 nucleotides match TRBD2. The CDR3 consists of 15 residues. V lost 5 bases, J lost 1 base, and 4 bases stayed unmatched. The germline CDR1 and CDR2 sequences are MGHRA and YSYEKL.